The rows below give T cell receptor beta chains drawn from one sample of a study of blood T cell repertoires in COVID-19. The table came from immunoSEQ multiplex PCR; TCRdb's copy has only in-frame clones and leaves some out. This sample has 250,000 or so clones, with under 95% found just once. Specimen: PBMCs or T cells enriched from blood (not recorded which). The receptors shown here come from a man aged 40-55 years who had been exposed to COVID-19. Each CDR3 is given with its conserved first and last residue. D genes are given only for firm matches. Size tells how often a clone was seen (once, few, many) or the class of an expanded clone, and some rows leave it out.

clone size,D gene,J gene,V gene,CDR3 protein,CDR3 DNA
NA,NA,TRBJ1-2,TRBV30,CACVAHGYTF,TGTGCCTGTGTGGCCCATGGCTACACCTTC
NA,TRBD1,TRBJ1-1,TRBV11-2,CASSSRPGQGESEAFF,TGTGCCAGCAGCTCCCGACCGGGACAGGGGGAGAGTGAAGCTTTCTTT
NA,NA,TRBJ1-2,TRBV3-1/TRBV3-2,CASSHGTFRHYGYTF,TGTGCCAGCAGCCATGGGACTTTTCGACACTATGGCTACACCTTC
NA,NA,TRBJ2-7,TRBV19,CASSLSGANEQYF,TGTGCCAGTAGCTTGTCGGGAGCAAACGAGCAGTACTTC
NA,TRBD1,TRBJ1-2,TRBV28,CASSSLSGQGYGYTF,TGTGCCAGCAGTTCGCTGAGTGGACAGGGTTACGGCTACACCTTC
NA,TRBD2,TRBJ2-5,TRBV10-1,CASSAASGSYDIGTQYF,TGCGCCAGCAGTGCGGCTAGCGGGAGTTATGATATAGGTACCCAGTACTTC
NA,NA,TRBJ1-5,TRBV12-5,CASGLFRGGFNQPQHF,TGTGCTAGTGGTTTGTTTCGCGGGGGGTTTAATCAGCCCCAGCATTTT
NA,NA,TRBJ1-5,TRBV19,CASKGQGGNQPQHF,TGTGCCAGTAAAGGGCAGGGCGGCAATCAGCCCCAGCATTTT
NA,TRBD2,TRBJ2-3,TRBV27,CASSLNGGRARHTDTQYF,TGTGCCAGCAGTTTAAATGGCGGGAGGGCCAGGCACACAGATACGCAGTATTTT
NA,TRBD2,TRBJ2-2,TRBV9,CASSGIAGIGELFF,TGTGCCAGCAGCGGGATAGCGGGAATAGGGGAGCTGTTTTTT
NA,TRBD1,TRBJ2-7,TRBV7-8,CASSFGTGGFAYEQYF,TGTGCCAGCAGCTTCGGGACAGGGGGTTTCGCCTACGAGCAGTACTTC
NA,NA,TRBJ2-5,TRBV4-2,CASSRGTATQETQYF,TGTGCCAGCAGCCGCGGGACAGCAACACAAGAGACCCAGTACTTC
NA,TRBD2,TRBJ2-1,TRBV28,CASSLSRGRAYNEQFF,TGTGCCAGCAGTTTATCCCGCGGGAGGGCCTACAATGAGCAGTTCTTC
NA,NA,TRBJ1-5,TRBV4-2,CASSQDLGGQPQHF,TGTGCCAGCAGCCAAGATTTGGGGGGTCAGCCCCAGCATTTT
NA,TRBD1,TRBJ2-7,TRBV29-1,CSVEAGGKNEQYF,TGCAGCGTTGAAGCAGGGGGCAAGAACGAGCAGTACTTC
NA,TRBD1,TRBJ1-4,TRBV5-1,CASSPLRDRVLANEKLFF,TGCGCCAGCAGTCCCCTCCGGGACAGGGTGCTAGCTAATGAAAAACTGTTTTTT
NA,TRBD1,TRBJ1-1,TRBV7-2,CASSRNPPGQMNTEAFF,TGTGCCAGCAGCCGGAACCCCCCGGGACAGATGAACACTGAAGCTTTCTTT
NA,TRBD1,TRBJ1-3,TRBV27,CASSLSIQGAGNTIYF,TGTGCCAGCAGTTTATCGATACAGGGGGCCGGAAACACCATATATTTT
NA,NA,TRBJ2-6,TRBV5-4,CASSSQELLAGANVLTF,TGTGCCAGCAGCTCACAGGAATTGCTAGCTGGGGCCAACGTCCTGACTTTC
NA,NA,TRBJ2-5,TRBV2,CASSVLIQETQYF,TGTGCCAGCAGTGTGCTAATTCAAGAGACCCAGTACTTC
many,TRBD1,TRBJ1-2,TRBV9,CASSVDVGDRGSLYGYTF,TGTGCCAGCAGCGTAGACGTAGGCGACAGGGGATCCCTCTATGGCTACACCTTC
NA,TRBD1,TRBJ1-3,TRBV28,CASRTGLGNTIYF,TGTGCCAGCAGGACAGGGTTAGGAAACACCATATATTTT
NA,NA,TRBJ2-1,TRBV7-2,CASSVTDSGGEQFF,TGTGCCAGCAGCGTTACGGACTCGGGTGGGGAGCAGTTCTTC
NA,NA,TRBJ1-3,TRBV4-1,CASSQGQRSSGNTIYF,TGCGCCAGCAGCCAAGGACAGCGAAGCTCTGGAAACACCATATATTTT
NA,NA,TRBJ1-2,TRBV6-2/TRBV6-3,CASSYTTGLDGYTF,TGTGCCAGCAGTTACACCACAGGGCTGGATGGCTACACCTTC
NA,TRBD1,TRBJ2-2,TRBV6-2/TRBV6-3,CASSTRTGLNTGELFF,TGTGCCAGCAGTACTCGGACAGGGCTGAACACCGGGGAGCTGTTTTTT
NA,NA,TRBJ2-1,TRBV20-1,CSARVGHEQFF,TGCAGTGCTAGAGTTGGGCATGAGCAGTTCTTC
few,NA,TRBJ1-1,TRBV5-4,CASSNGGTEAFF,TGTGCCAGCAGTAACGGGGGCACTGAAGCTTTCTTT
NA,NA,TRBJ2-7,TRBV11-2,CASSLDLSSYEQYF,TGTGCCAGCAGCTTAGATCTAAGCTCCTACGAGCAGTACTTC
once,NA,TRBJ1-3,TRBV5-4,CASSFTPTGNTIYF,TGTGCCAGCAGCTTCACTCCGACTGGAAACACCATATATTTT
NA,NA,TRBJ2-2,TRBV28,CASSWPNTGELFF,TGTGCCAGCAGTTGGCCGAACACCGGGGAGCTGTTTTTT
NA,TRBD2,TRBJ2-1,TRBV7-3,CASSFRGRAYDEQFF,TGTGCCAGCAGCTTCCGCGGGAGGGCCTATGATGAGCAGTTCTTC
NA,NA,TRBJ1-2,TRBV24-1,CATSAEAKVRSGYTF,TGTGCCACCAGTGCAGAAGCGAAGGTGAGGTCTGGCTACACCTTC
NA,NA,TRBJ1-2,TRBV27,CASSPHLNYGYTF,TGTGCCAGCAGCCCACATTTAAACTATGGCTACACCTTC
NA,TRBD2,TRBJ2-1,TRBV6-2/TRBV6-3,CASSLSGSPYNEQFF,TGTGCCAGCAGCCTCAGCGGGAGCCCCTACAATGAGCAGTTCTTC
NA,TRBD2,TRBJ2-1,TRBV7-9,CASSLTLEILAGQYNEQFF,TGTGCCAGCAGCTTAACCCTCGAAATACTAGCGGGCCAATACAATGAGCAGTTCTTC
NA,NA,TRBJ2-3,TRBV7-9,CASSLELVQDTQYF,TGTGCCAGCAGCTTAGAACTAGTTCAAGATACGCAGTATTTT
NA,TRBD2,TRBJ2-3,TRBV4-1,CASSQDRRTSGRTDTQYF,TGCGCCAGCAGCCAAGATCGTAGGACTAGCGGGAGAACAGATACGCAGTATTTT
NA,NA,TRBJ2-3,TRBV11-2,CASSQRARDTQYF,TGTGCCAGCAGCCAGCGAGCGCGGGATACGCAGTATTTT
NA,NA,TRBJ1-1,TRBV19,CASSIGQGITEAFF,TGTGCCAGTAGTATAGGCCAGGGCATCACTGAAGCTTTCTTT
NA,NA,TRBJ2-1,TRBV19,CATRQVSLNEQFF,TGTGCCACGAGACAGGTATCACTCAATGAGCAGTTCTTC
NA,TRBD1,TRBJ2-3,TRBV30,CAWSFGQGSSTDTQYF,TGTGCCTGGAGTTTTGGACAGGGTTCTAGCACAGATACGCAGTATTTT
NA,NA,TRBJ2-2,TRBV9,CASSIPSDPGTGELFF,TGTGCCAGCAGTATTCCTTCCGATCCCGGGACCGGGGAGCTGTTTTTT
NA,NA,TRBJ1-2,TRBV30,CAWSPAGSNYGYTF,TGTGCCTGGAGCCCCGCGGGAAGTAACTATGGCTACACCTTC
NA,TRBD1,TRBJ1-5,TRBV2,CASSGGQGSSNQPQHF,TGTGCCAGCAGCGGAGGACAGGGGAGTAGCAATCAGCCCCAGCATTTT
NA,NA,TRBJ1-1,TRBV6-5,CASSYSGLSEAFF,TGTGCCAGCAGTTACTCGGGACTGAGTGAAGCTTTCTTT
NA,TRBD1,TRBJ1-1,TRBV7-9,CASSLGKGGQGPEAFF,TGTGCCAGCAGCTTAGGGAAGGGGGGACAGGGACCTGAAGCTTTCTTT
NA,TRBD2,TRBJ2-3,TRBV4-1,CASSRPPGTSGRTDTQYF,TGCGCCAGCAGCCGGCCCCCAGGGACTAGCGGACGCACAGATACGCAGTATTTT
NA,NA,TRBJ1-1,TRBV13,CASSLGQRNTEAFF,TGTGCCAGCAGCTTAGGACAGAGAAACACTGAAGCTTTCTTT
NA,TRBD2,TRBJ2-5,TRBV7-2,CASSLLTSGPWSQYF,TGTGCCAGCAGCTTACTTACTAGCGGTCCTTGGTCCCAGTACTTC
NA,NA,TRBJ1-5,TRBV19,CASGREINQPQHF,TGTGCCAGCGGACGGGAAATCAATCAGCCCCAGCATTTT
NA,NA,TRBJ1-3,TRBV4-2,CASSLDFGGSGNTIYF,TGTGCCAGCAGCCTCGATTTCGGGGGAAGTGGAAACACCATATATTTT
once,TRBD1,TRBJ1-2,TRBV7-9,CASGRLGGQGGNGYTF,TGTGCCAGCGGAAGACTAGGGGGACAGGGAGGAAATGGCTACACCTTC
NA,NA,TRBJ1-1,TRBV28,CASSPIKSNTEAFF,TGTGCCAGCAGTCCTATTAAATCGAACACTGAAGCTTTCTTT